These 28 T cell receptor beta chains came from one sample sequenced in a study of T cells expressing NK-cell markers. Reprocessing the 5' RACE reads, TCRdb reports a single entry for every CDR3 protein and omits DNA. The listing contains roughly 150,000 distinct CDR3 sequences. The material sequenced was blood T cells: a sorted CD56 or NKG2C T cell subset, CD4+ or CD8+ T cells, or bulk PBMC T cells (not recorded which). The receptor source for this set is a man aged 18-70 years in good health.

The CDR3 spells CASSLALWVSTGELFF. V and J are TRBV12-3 or TRBV12-4 and TRBJ2-2. CDR3 length: 16 amino acids.

The chain carries TRBV7-9 and TRBJ1-5; TCRdb picks TRBD1, but there is no DNA to check that call. CDR1 is SEHNR and CDR2 is FQNEAQ in the germline V gene (reference sequence). The CDR3 sequence is 13 residues long. CDR3: CASSARGGQPQHF.

The chain uses TRBV6-5 and TRBJ1-4. There are 14 residues in the CDR3. Germline values: CDR1 MNHEY, CDR2 SVGAGI. CDR3: CASSYSSVNEKLFF.

The chain uses TRBV7-9 and TRBJ1-4; the TCRdb D gene call, TRBD1, has no DNA to confirm it. From germline, CDR1 is SEHNR and CDR2 FQNEAQ (reference sequence). CDR3 size: 15 residues. The CDR3 loop is CASSRGTGDHEKLFF.

This chain uses TRBV6-2 or TRBV6-3 with TRBJ1-1; the D call from TCRdb, TRBD1, cannot be confirmed without DNA. The CDR3 is made up of 12 amino acids. The germline V gene has CDR1 MNHEY and CDR2 SVGEGT. The CDR3 protein is CASSTETEEAFF.

The V call is TRBV9, the J call TRBJ2-3; TCRdb returns TRBD2, unconfirmable since there is no DNA. The CDR3 loop spans 16 amino acids. Germline V gene lookup returns CDR1 SGDLS and CDR2 YYNGEE. CDR3: CASSLPRSGGTDTQYF.

The rearrangement uses TRBV5-8 and TRBJ2-1; the D call from TCRdb, TRBD1, cannot be confirmed without DNA. The CDR3 length is 16 residues. From germline, CDR1 is SGHTS and CDR2 YDEGEE. CDR3 residues: CASARTGQFLYNEQFF.

The CDR3 spells CASSTLQGSDTQYF. V usage is TRBV6-1 and J usage is TRBJ2-3; TCRdb lists TRBD1, though no DNA is available to test this call. The CDR3 has 14 residues. Germline values: CDR1 MNHNS, CDR2 SASEGT.

The rearrangement links TRBV5-6 to TRBJ2-7; TCRdb names TRBD1, which stays unverified in the absence of DNA. Germline V lookup: CDR1 SGHDT, CDR2 YYEEEE. The CDR3 consists of 15 residues. The CDR3 loop reads CASSRPGQLTYEQYF.

The chain couples TRBV28 to TRBJ2-7. This CDR3 contains 15 residues. CDR1 and CDR2 (germline): MDHEN, SYDVKM. The CDR3 protein is CASSATFGWSYEQYF.

This chain joins TRBV19 and TRBJ2-1; TCRdb calls TRBD1, which cannot be checked without DNA. CDR1 is LNHDA, CDR2 SQIVND, per germline (reference sequence). The CDR3 has 14 amino acids. CDR3 in amino acids: CASSPWTGHNEQFF.

The chain links TRBV27 to TRBJ2-3. The CDR3 is 12 residues long. Germline CDR1 reads MNHEY; CDR2 reads SMNVEV (reference sequence). The CDR3 sequence: CASTTGTDTQYF.

Here the CDR3 reads CASSLRTGGHYGYTF. The rearrangement links TRBV7-8 to TRBJ1-2; without DNA, the TCRdb call of TRBD1 cannot be checked. The CDR3 covers 15 residues. Germline V gene data show CDR1 as SGHVS and CDR2 as FQNEAQ.

The chain is built from TRBV7-6 and TRBJ2-1. The CDR3 sequence is 16 residues long. Germline assignment: CDR1 SGHVS and CDR2 FNYEAQ. CDR3: CASSLDVATTYNEQFF. The whole variable domain, filled in from reference TRBV7-6 and TRBJ2-1, reads GAGVSQSPRYKVTKRGQDVALRCDPISGHVSLYWYRQALGQGPEFLTYFNYEAQQDKSGLPNDRFSAERPEGSISTLTIQRTEQRDSAMYRCASSLDVATTYNEQFFGPGTRLTVL.

The V call is TRBV4-1, the J call TRBJ2-7; without DNA, the TCRdb call of TRBD2 cannot be checked. CDR1 is MGHRA and CDR2 is YSYEKL in the germline V gene. The CDR3 covers 17 residues. CDR3 sequence reads: CASSQEWTSGGAYEQYF.

The rearrangement uses TRBV5-8 and TRBJ2-3; with no DNA, the TCRdb D assignment of TRBD1 cannot be verified. CDR1 and CDR2 from the germline V gene are SGHTS and YDEGEE. The CDR3 covers 16 residues. CDR3: CASSLGGTGSTDTQYF. The full variable domain, rest sourced from reference TRBV5-8 and TRBJ2-3, is EAGVTQSPTHLIKTRGQQATLRCSPISGHTSVYWYQQALGLGLQFLLWYDEGEERNRGNFPPRFSGRQFPNYSSELNVNALELEDSALYLCASSLGGTGSTDTQYFGPGTRLTVL.

The V gene is TRBV2, the J gene TRBJ1-2; there is no DNA to check the TCRdb D call of TRBD1. Germline V gene lookup returns CDR1 SNHLY and CDR2 FYNNEI. The CDR3 is 15 residues long. CDR3 amino acids: CASSGTPVANYGYTF.

The chain carries TRBV2 and TRBJ2-2; TCRdb's D call of TRBD1 is untestable without DNA. Germline values: CDR1 SNHLY, CDR2 FYNNEI. This CDR3 comprises 14 residues. This CDR3 is CASKTGQDTGELFF. The full variable domain, with the rest looked up from reference TRBV2 and TRBJ2-2, is EPEVTQTPSHQVTQMGQEVILRCVPISNHLYFYWYRQILGQKVEFLVSFYNNEISEKSEIFDDQFSVERPDGSNFTLKIRSTKLEDSAMYFCASKTGQDTGELFFGEGSRLTVL.

The rearrangement joins TRBV24-1 to TRBJ2-5; TCRdb's D call of TRBD1 is untestable without DNA. This CDR3 is built from 15 residues. CDR1 is KGHDR and CDR2 is SFDVKD in the germline V gene. The CDR3 sequence: CATSDLGGPQETQYF.

This rearrangement joins TRBV20-1 to TRBJ2-5; the TCRdb D gene call, TRBD2, has no DNA to confirm it. In germline, CDR1 is DFQATT, CDR2 SNEGSKA (reference sequence). This CDR3 is 18 amino acids long. The CDR3 protein is CSAREPGGGRGPQETQYF.

This chain uses TRBV9 with TRBJ2-7; TCRdb gives TRBD1 as the D gene, but with no DNA this cannot be confirmed. CDR1 is SGDLS and CDR2 is YYNGEE in the germline V gene. The CDR3 sequence is 15 residues long. The CDR3 loop is CASSASGTPDYEQYF. Using reference TRBV9 and TRBJ2-7 for the parts outside the CDR3, the full variable domain is DSGVTQTPKHLITATGQRVTLRCSPRSGDLSVYWYQQSLDQGLQFLIQYYNGEERAKGNILERFSAQQFPDLHSELNLSSLELGDSALYFCASSASGTPDYEQYFGPGTRLTVT.

This CDR3 is CATSIPSGEYNEQFF. The V gene is TRBV24-1, the J gene TRBJ2-1; TCRdb lists TRBD2, though no DNA is available to test this call. This CDR3 has 15 residues. Germline V gene lookup returns CDR1 KGHDR and CDR2 SFDVKD.

The chain joins TRBV6-1 to TRBJ2-5; the D call from TCRdb, TRBD1, cannot be confirmed without DNA. This CDR3 is built from 16 residues. Germline CDR1 and CDR2: MNHNS and SASEGT. CDR3: CASSLVPGQGEGTQYF.

The chain is built from TRBV4-2 and TRBJ2-3; TCRdb's D call, TRBD1, is unchecked because there is no DNA. Per the germline V gene, CDR1 is LGHNA and CDR2 is YNFKEQ. The CDR3 has 18 amino acids. The CDR3 loop is CASSQDLSGGPTGDTQYF.

V usage is TRBV9 and J usage is TRBJ2-5; TCRdb designates TRBD1, a call that cannot be tested without DNA. This CDR3 has 15 residues. CDR1 and CDR2 (germline): SGDLS, YYNGEE. CDR3 sequence: CASSVNRGQGETQYF. Complete variable domain (other parts from reference TRBV9 and TRBJ2-5): DSGVTQTPKHLITATGQRVTLRCSPRSGDLSVYWYQQSLDQGLQFLIQYYNGEERAKGNILERFSAQQFPDLHSELNLSSLELGDSALYFCASSVNRGQGETQYFGPGTRLLVL.

The rearrangement links TRBV6-1 to TRBJ1-6. This CDR3 comprises 12 residues. Germline CDR1 is MNHNS and CDR2 is SASEGT. CDR3 amino acids: CASRNPREGFHF.

This sequence joins TRBV12-3 or TRBV12-4 and TRBJ2-7. The CDR3 length is 12 residues. CDR3 protein: CASSFLRYEQYF.

This chain links TRBV6-5 with TRBJ2-7; checking the TCRdb D call of TRBD1 is not possible without DNA. Germline CDR1 is MNHEY and CDR2 is SVGAGI. The CDR3 is 12 residues long. The CDR3 protein is CASRGTGPEQYF.